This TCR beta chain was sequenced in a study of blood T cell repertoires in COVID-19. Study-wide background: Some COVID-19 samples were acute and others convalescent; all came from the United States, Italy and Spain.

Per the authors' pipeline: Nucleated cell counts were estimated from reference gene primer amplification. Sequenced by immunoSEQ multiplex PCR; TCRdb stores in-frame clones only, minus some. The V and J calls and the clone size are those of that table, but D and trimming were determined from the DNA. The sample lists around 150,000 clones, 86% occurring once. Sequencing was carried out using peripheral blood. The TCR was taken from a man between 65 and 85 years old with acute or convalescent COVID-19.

The CDR3, as DNA: TGTGCCAGTAATCCGGGACAAAACACCGGGGAGCTGTTTTTT. Translated: CASNPGQNTGELFF. V is TRBV19 and J is TRBJ2-2; weak D call: TRBD1 (6 bases). This CDR3 contains 14 residues. Trimming stripped 7 bases from V and 2 bases from J, with 11 bases between. Germline CDR1 is LNHDA and CDR2 is SQIVND (reference sequence). Drawing the rest from reference TRBV19 and TRBJ2-2, the complete variable domain is DGGITQSPKYLFRKEGQNVTLSCEQNLNHDAMYWYRQDPGQGLRLIYYSQIVNDFQKGDIAEGYSVSREKKESFPLTVTSAQKNPTAFYLCASNPGQNTGELFFGEGSRLTVL.